Listed below are T cell receptor beta chains from one sample, sequenced in a study of blood T cell repertoires in COVID-19. The data were produced by immunoSEQ multiplex PCR, yet TCRdb's version contains in-frame clones alone and is incomplete. The sample records 110,000 or so clones, 70% to 90% being singletons. The sample was peripheral blood. These receptors all stem from a woman between 50 and 59 years old with acute or convalescent COVID-19. Each CDR3 is given with its conserved first and last residue. A D gene is named only where the DNA matches it firmly. Expanded clones get a size class; other rows say once, few or many, or leave the size out.

TRBJ2-5 | . | TRBV15 | . | CATGLGPEETQYF
TRBJ2-1 | TRBD1 | TRBV14 | . | CASSPLTPGQYNEQFF
TRBJ2-3 | . | TRBV4-3 | . | CASSQGGPAGTQYF
TRBJ1-6 | TRBD1 | TRBV2 | once | CARKGQGNSPLHF
TRBJ1-2 | . | TRBV7-9 | . | CASSLGGRGNYGYTF
TRBJ2-3 | TRBD1 | TRBV3-1/TRBV3-2 | . | CASSQDLVGGRGTQYF
TRBJ2-6 | TRBD1 | TRBV5-4 | . | CATRQGFSSGANVLTF
TRBJ1-2 | . | TRBV7-9 | . | CASSLGTNYGYTF
TRBJ2-5 | . | TRBV19 | . | CASSQDSVGETQYF
TRBJ1-1 | . | TRBV7-9 | . | CASSTVNTEAFF
TRBJ1-6 | . | TRBV14 | . | CASSQAGFSPLHF
TRBJ2-3 | TRBD2 | TRBV4-2 | . | CASSLQSGKSTDTQYF
TRBJ1-5 | TRBD1 | TRBV19 | . | CASSRRQGGANQPQHF
TRBJ1-5 | TRBD1 | TRBV6-5 | few | CASRRGTGGAMAQHF
TRBJ1-2 | . | TRBV12-3/TRBV12-4 | . | CASSFRALYGYTF
TRBJ1-1 | TRBD1 | TRBV6-6 | . | CASSYPGQLMNTEAFF
TRBJ2-2 | TRBD2 | TRBV4-3 | . | CASGRATGELFF
TRBJ2-7 | . | TRBV11-2 | . | CASSFVGEQYF
TRBJ2-7 | . | TRBV5-4 | . | CASSLNPDRPYEQYF
TRBJ2-7 | TRBD2 | TRBV28 | . | CASSFELAGNYEQYF
TRBJ2-3 | TRBD2 | TRBV25-1 | . | CASSPSGLAGGHTDTQYF
TRBJ1-4 | . | TRBV14 | . | CASSLEGGTRKLFF
TRBJ1-5 | TRBD1 | TRBV18 | . | CASSPGQGASQPQHF
TRBJ2-5 | . | TRBV15 | few | CATSRDRGRGTDF
TRBJ2-7 | . | TRBV28 | . | CASSLSGTGDYEQYF
TRBJ2-7 | TRBD2 | TRBV30 | . | CAWETTSGNEQYF
TRBJ2-7 | TRBD2 | TRBV28 | . | CASSFEGRGEQYF
TRBJ1-6 | TRBD1 | TRBV3-1/TRBV3-2 | . | CASDYGTGNNSPLHF
TRBJ1-4 | . | TRBV25-1 | . | CASSESGNEKLFF
TRBJ1-2 | . | TRBV2 | . | CASSTGQNYGYTF
TRBJ1-5 | TRBD1 | TRBV5-6 | few | CASSHGTGEKPQHF
TRBJ2-5 | . | TRBV12-3/TRBV12-4 | . | CASSPGETQYF
TRBJ2-7 | . | TRBV27 | . | CASSRTGSYEQYF
TRBJ1-1 | . | TRBV27 | . | CASRVGQITEAFF
TRBJ2-7 | TRBD1 | TRBV29-1 | . | CSVINRDRSSYEQYF
TRBJ2-7 | TRBD1 | TRBV18 | . | CASSGGQAYEQYF
TRBJ1-3 | . | TRBV7-9 | . | CASSPPDRNTIYF
TRBJ2-5 | TRBD2 | TRBV6-2/TRBV6-3 | . | CASSYRSSGETQYF
TRBJ2-3 | TRBD1 | TRBV2 | . | CASSRDSSTDTQYF
TRBJ1-1 | . | TRBV19 | . | CASSIDRRGTEAFF
TRBJ1-1 | . | TRBV6-5 | . | CASSYTKTTEAFF
TRBJ2-1 | . | TRBV11-2 | . | CASSSREGQGMVDEQFF
TRBJ1-5 | TRBD1 | TRBV2 | once | CASSEVPTGVGPQHF
TRBJ2-6 | . | TRBV27 | . | CASSPFSSGANVLTF
TRBJ1-4 | . | TRBV23-1 | . | CASSRDCNEKLFF
TRBJ1-2 | . | TRBV25-1 | once | CASSESGYGYTF
TRBJ2-2 | . | TRBV29-1 | . | CSSQDTGELFF
TRBJ1-2 | . | TRBV9 | . | CASSVGGGYGYTF
TRBJ1-2 | . | TRBV2 | . | CASSDGGNYGYTF
TRBJ1-4 | . | TRBV19 | . | CASKPSVQFNEKLFF
TRBJ1-3 | . | TRBV12-3/TRBV12-4 | . | CASEISSGNTIYF
TRBJ1-1 | . | TRBV24-1 | . | CATSSAGGVTEAFF
TRBJ1-1 | . | TRBV28 | few | CASSWGGTEAFF
TRBJ1-2 | . | TRBV3-1/TRBV3-2 | . | CASSQDPGNYGYTF